This T cell receptor (beta chain) was obtained from a study of blood T cell repertoires in COVID-19. In the study overall: There were acute and convalescent COVID-19 samples, and they came from the United States, Italy and Spain. From T cells, B-cell-depleted T cells, or PBMCs came the material, which was cDNA or gDNA.

The CDR3 loop spans 13 amino acids. V gave up 5 bases and J gave up 3 bases, with 11 bases separating them. CDR1 and CDR2 from the germline V gene are SGHRS and YFSETQ. Per the original methods: For nucleated cells, counts were estimated from reference gene primer amplification. Measured with immunoSEQ multiplex PCR; TCRdb has only the in-frame clones, and not every one. V and J calls and clone size follow that table, whereas D and trimming were derived from the DNA. The profile covers 200,000 to 250,000 clones, with 85% to 90% appearing a single time and roughly 2.2% taken by the ten largest. The source of this sequence is a woman aged 45 to 65 with acute or convalescent COVID-19. Sample: peripheral blood. The chain is built from TRBV5-1 and TRBJ1-1; a weak D match, TRBD1 (6 bases). The CDR3 DNA follows: TGCGCCAGCAGAGGGGGACGGGACACTGAAGCTTTCTTT. This sequence encodes CASRGGRDTEAFF.